The 6 T cell receptor beta chains listed next were all sequenced from one sample in a study of regulatory T cells in long-lasting Graves disease. Construction of the TCR beta libraries employed iRepertoire HTBI primers in conjunction with Arm-PCR of CDR3 regions. Each CDR3 protein is one row after TCRdb ran MiXCR on the multiplex PCR reads. Of 530,000 or so distinct CDR3 sequences in the sample, 13% were seen once. Sample time point: newly diagnosed GD, antithyroid drugs for less than 3 months. Researchers made the TCR library from RNA that was extracted from PBMCs. The same sample was also studied in work on T cells in Graves' hyperthyroidism and ophthalmopathy.

The material sequenced was peripheral blood mononuclear cells (PBMCs), taken at new diagnosis, from a patient treated with antithyroid drugs. Source of these receptors: a man aged 30 to 45 with Graves disease.

The rearrangement uses TRBV27 and TRBJ2-2; 7 bases match TRBD2. The germline CDR1 and CDR2 sequences are MNHEY and SMNVEV (reference sequence). CDR3 size: 15 residues. V shed 8 bases and J 0 bases; nucleotides not matched to a gene: 6. As DNA, the CDR3 is TGTGCCAGCGCCAGGGAGGGTTCGAACACCGGGGAGCTGTTTTTT. It encodes CASAREGSNTGELFF.

The genes are TRBV13 and TRBJ1-2; D gene ambiguous. V lost 0 bases and J lost 1, with 15 bases in between. This CDR3 has 17 residues. The V gene's germline CDR1 is PRHDT and CDR2 FYEKMQ (reference sequence). Here the CDR3 reads CASSLGITVAVNYGYTF. CDR3 nucleotides: TGTGCCAGCAGCTTAGGAATAACGGTGGCAGTTAACTATGGCTACACCTTC.

This clonotype was seen repeatedly, ten times or more. The V call is TRBV27, the J call TRBJ2-1; 10 positions match TRBD2. CDR1 MNHEY and CDR2 SMNVEV come from the germline V gene (reference sequence). This CDR3 spans 15 amino acids. J lost 5 bases, V lost 6 bases, and 7 bases had no gene match. The CDR3 spells CASSLSGRSDNEQFF. CDR3 bases: TGTGCCAGCAGCCTTAGCGGGAGGTCGGACAATGAGCAGTTCTTC.

This clonotype was seen only a few times. A much larger clone differs by one base, so this may be a read error. The CDR3 does not end in the conserved phenylalanine or tryptophan, so this is likely a read error. V gene TRBV12-3 or TRBV12-4 combines with J gene TRBJ2-5, with unresolved D. Trimming removed 5 bases from V and 0 bases from J, with 10 bases in between. CDR3 length equals 14 residues. The CDR3 DNA follows: TGTGCCAGCAGTGCGGACGGTTACCAAGAGACCCAGTACTCC. Amino acids: CASSADGYQETQYS.

The table lists this clonotype with many counts. The chain has TRBV14 and TRBJ2-7; 10 nucleotides align to TRBD2. Losses at the gene ends were 0 bases for V and 3 bases for J; bases not matched to a gene: 2. Germline values: CDR1 SGHDN, CDR2 FVKESK. This CDR3 is 15 amino acids long. The CDR3 region is CASSQEASGSYEQYF. The CDR3 nucleotides are TGTGCCAGCAGCCAAGAAGCTAGCGGGAGCTACGAGCAGTACTTC.

Notes on this clonotype: A read error likely explains this, since a far larger clone differs by one base. The chain combines TRBV3-1 with TRBJ2-5; the match to TRBD2 covers 7 bases. Germline lookup yields CDR1 LGHDT and CDR2 YNNKEL (reference sequence). This CDR3 spans 16 amino acids. The CDR3 protein is CACSPLRAGNEETQYF. CDR3 in DNA: TGTGCCTGCAGCCCCCTTAGAGCGGGGAATGAAGAGACCCAGTACTTC.